The 31 T cell receptor beta chains presented below share a single source sample, sequenced in a study of blood T cell repertoires in COVID-19. Only in-frame clones appear in the TCRdb table, and some are missing; sequencing was by immunoSEQ multiplex PCR. The sample includes just under 350,000 clones, around 82% of them seen just once. The sample was peripheral blood. The receptors were gathered from a man aged 25 to 40 with active or convalescent COVID-19.

CDR3 residues: CASSPSGRTEAFF. For the CDR3, the DNA is TGTGCCAGCAGCCCGAGCGGGCGCACTGAAGCTTTCTTT. V gene TRBV4-2 combines with J gene TRBJ1-1; D unresolved. The germline V gene encodes CDR1 LGHNA and CDR2 YNFKEQ. V was shortened by 4 bases and J by 4 bases, with 10 bases between the two germline ends. The CDR3 length is 13 residues.

The V and J genes are TRBV6-5 and TRBJ1-1; D is undetermined. Deletions cut 3 bases from V and 4 bases from J, with 12 bases between. Germline loops: CDR1 MNHEY, CDR2 SVGAGI. This CDR3 is built from 14 residues. The DNA of the CDR3 is TGTGCCAGCAGTTATGGAGGAAGGGTCACTGAAGCTTTCTTT. Protein product: CASSYGGRVTEAFF.

The V call is TRBV3-1 (or the pseudogene TRBV3-2), the J call TRBJ1-3; TRBD1 might be the D (5 bases). The germline V gene encodes CDR1 LGHDT and CDR2 YNNKEL (reference sequence). Deletions cut 0 bases from V and 2 bases from J, with 11 bases between. This CDR3 has 16 amino acids. The CDR3 spells CASSQDPGGTGNTIYF. For the CDR3, the DNA is TGTGCCAGCAGCCAAGATCCGGGGGGAACTGGAAACACCATATATTTT.

This sequence joins TRBV7-2 and TRBJ1-2; weak D call: TRBD1 (5 bases). Between the trimmed V and J ends, which lost 4 bases and 2 bases, there was a span of 17 bases. Germline lookup yields CDR1 SGHTA and CDR2 FQGNSA. The CDR3 loop spans 16 amino acids. The CDR3 loop reads CASSSLQGSWNYGYTF. DNA of the CDR3: TGTGCCAGCAGCTCACTGCAGGGATCCTGGAACTATGGCTACACCTTC.

As for this clone: Sequence at one end of the junction differs from germline and may be a read error. The rearrangement uses TRBV28 and TRBJ2-5; D might be TRBD2 (5 bases). This CDR3 is 14 amino acids long. Germline-derived CDR1 and CDR2 are MDHEN and SYDVKM. The CDR3 here is CASTLSGFQETQYF. The CDR3, as DNA: TGTGCCAGCACTTTAAGCGGATTTCAAGAGACCCAGTACTTC.

This clone is a singleton in its sample. The chain is built from TRBV7-2 and TRBJ1-1, with D possibly being TRBD1 (5 bases). This CDR3 is 14 amino acids long. The V end lost 2 bases, the J end lost 1 base, and 8 bases lay between the germline ends. CDR1 SGHTA and CDR2 FQGNSA come from the germline V gene. This chain's CDR3 is CASSLSRANTEAFF. CDR3 nucleotides: TGTGCCAGCAGCTTATCCAGGGCGAACACTGAAGCTTTCTTT.

This clone was observed a few times. This chain connects TRBV14 to TRBJ2-1; D may be TRBD2 (5 bases). The CDR3 has 19 residues. V lost 0 bases and J 7 bases, leaving 25 bases between the germline ends. Germline lookup yields CDR1 SGHDN and CDR2 FVKESK. CDR3 sequence reads: CASSQDLRASRHPGNEQFF. For the CDR3, the DNA is TGTGCCAGCAGCCAAGATCTGCGGGCTAGCAGACACCCGGGGAATGAGCAGTTCTTC.

This rearrangement joins TRBV9 to TRBJ1-2; tentatively, D is TRBD1 (5 bases). The CDR3 has 15 residues. V lost 3 bases and J 4 bases, leaving 16 bases between the germline ends. The germline gives CDR1 SGDLS, CDR2 YYNGEE. The CDR3 is CASSAPWGVGYGYTF. In DNA form, the CDR3 reads TGTGCCAGCAGCGCCCCCTGGGGGGTTGGCTATGGCTACACCTTC.

The rearrangement links TRBV24-1 to TRBJ2-3, with D tentatively TRBD1 (6 bases). Trimming took off 8 bases at V and 6 bases at J, with 20 bases between the two ends. Germline CDR1 reads KGHDR; CDR2 reads SFDVKD. The length of the CDR3 is 15 residues. This CDR3 is CATIAGALFMDTQYF. The CDR3, as DNA: TGTGCCACCATTGCAGGGGCCCTCTTTATGGATACGCAGTATTTT.

The CDR3, as DNA: TGTGCCAGCAGTCCAGGGACAGGGAGCAATCAGCCCCAGCATTTT. This encodes CASSPGTGSNQPQHF. This chain uses TRBV6-5 with TRBJ1-5, with 9 bases lining up with TRBD1. The germline gives CDR1 MNHEY, CDR2 SVGAGI. J was trimmed by 1 base and V by 5 bases; bases with no gene match: 3. CDR3 length: 15 amino acids.

Only a few counts were recorded for this clone. V and J are TRBV5-1 and TRBJ2-7; 7 bases align to TRBD2. Germline V gene lookup returns CDR1 SGHRS and CDR2 YFSETQ. J gave up 0 bases and V 0 bases, and 6 bases lay outside the gene matches. The CDR3 extends over 16 amino acids. The CDR3 bases are TGCGCCAGCAGCTTGGCCGATCTAGCGGTCTCCTACGAGCAGTACTTC. This translates into CASSLADLAVSYEQYF.

This chain connects TRBV2 to TRBJ1-1, with a weak D call TRBD1 (5 bases). Germline V lookup: CDR1 SNHLY, CDR2 FYNNEI. The ends were cut back, 8 bases at V and 3 bases at J, with 7 bases in the middle. This CDR3 has 11 amino acids. The CDR3 nucleotides are TGTGCCAGCGGCAGGGACACTGAAGCTTTCTTT. It is translated as CASGRDTEAFF.

This clone was detected only a few times. The rearrangement links TRBV6-2 or TRBV6-3 to TRBJ1-1, with 12 bases that match TRBD1. The V gene's germline CDR1 is MNHEY and CDR2 SVGEGT. The V gene end was trimmed by 5 bases and the J gene end by 10 bases; junction bases not matched to a gene: 5. The CDR3 is 13 residues long. The CDR3 is CASSRDRGRRAFF. Written as DNA, the CDR3 is TGTGCCAGCAGTCGGGACAGGGGGCGCCGAGCTTTCTTT.

The rearrangement joins TRBV7-6 to TRBJ2-3; 10 bases line up with TRBD1. Germline-derived CDR1 and CDR2 are SGHVS and FNYEAQ. This CDR3 is built from 15 residues. V lost 5 bases and J lost 1; bases outside the gene matches: 3. The CDR3 sequence: CASSRDRGGTDTQYF. The DNA for the CDR3 is TGTGCCAGCAGCCGGGACAGGGGCGGCACAGATACGCAGTATTTT.

This clone occurred many times. The chain couples TRBV28 to TRBJ2-7; 11 bases line up with TRBD2. Germline values: CDR1 MDHEN, CDR2 SYDVKM. The CDR3 is 15 residues long. The J segment lost 6 bases and the V segment lost 6 bases, leaving 10 bases of the junction unmatched. CDR3 residues: CASSQRTSGSTEQYF. In DNA, the CDR3 is TGTGCCAGCAGCCAAAGAACTAGCGGGAGTACCGAGCAGTACTTC. Based on the CDR3 plus reference TRBV28 and TRBJ2-7, the full variable domain is DVKVTQSSRYLVKRTGEKVFLECVQDMDHENMFWYRQDPGLGLRLIYFSYDVKMKEKGDIPEGYSVSREKKERFSLILESASTNQTSMYLCASSQRTSGSTEQYFGPGTRLTVT.

This chain uses TRBV5-1 with TRBJ1-4; weak D call: TRBD1 (5 bases). The CDR3 has 16 amino acids. Trimming left V 0 bases short and J 2 bases short, with 11 bases between. CDR1 is SGHRS and CDR2 is YFSETQ in the germline V gene. CDR3 DNA sequence: TGCGCCAGCAGCTTGGGTTCTGGGGCCACTAATGAAAAACTGTTTTTT. Translating it yields CASSLGSGATNEKLFF. Together with reference TRBV5-1 and TRBJ1-4, the CDR3 gives the full variable domain: KAGVTQTPRYLIKTRGQQVTLSCSPISGHRSVSWYQQTPGQGLQFLFEYFSETQRNKGNFPGRFSGRQFSNSRSEMNVSTLELGDSALYLCASSLGSGATNEKLFFGSGTQLSVL.

The chain's CDR3 is CASNSPGQGASEQYF. The CDR3 DNA follows: TGTGCCAGCAACTCGCCGGGACAGGGGGCGAGTGAGCAGTACTTC. The V gene is TRBV28, the J gene TRBJ2-7; 12 bases line up with TRBD1. The CDR3 totals 15 residues. Germline CDR1 MDHEN, CDR2 SYDVKM. Unmatched junction bases numbered 11, after V lost 7 bases and J lost 7 bases.

This chain connects TRBV12-5 to TRBJ1-6, with 11 bases lining up with TRBD1. Trimming removed 4 bases from V and 10 bases from J; junction bases left unmatched: 9. Germline assignment: CDR1 LGHNT and CDR2 FRNRAP. The length of the CDR3 is 16 residues. In DNA, the CDR3 is TGTGCTAGTGGTTGGGGTGGGGGACAGGGGGAATCACCCCTCCACTTT. It translates to CASGWGGGQGESPLHF.

The rearrangement links TRBV10-3 to TRBJ2-5; weak D call: TRBD1 (5 bases). The V end was cut by 10 bases, the J end by 0 bases, with 9 bases between. The CDR3 totals 12 residues. Germline V CDR1 and CDR2: ENHRY, SYGVKD. CDR3 nucleotides: TGTGCCACCATGGACAACCAAGAGACCCAGTACTTC. Protein: CATMDNQETQYF.

This clone showed up just once. The rearrangement links TRBV3-1 (or the pseudogene TRBV3-2) to TRBJ1-2, with a tentative D call TRBD1 (5 bases). The germline V gene encodes CDR1 LGHDT and CDR2 YNNKEL (reference sequence). The CDR3 totals 13 residues. V dropped 9 bases and J dropped 4 bases, with 15 bases sitting between them. The CDR3 DNA reads as TGTGCCAGGGTCAGGGCAAACCCCTATGGCTACACCTTC. Amino acid sequence: CARVRANPYGYTF.

CDR3 DNA sequence: TGTGCCACCGATCGGGGGGCGAACACTGAAGCTTTCTTT. It is translated as CATDRGANTEAFF. The gene calls are TRBV10-3 and TRBJ1-1; a possible D gene is TRBD1 (6 bases). CDR1 ENHRY and CDR2 SYGVKD come from the germline V gene. CDR3 length: 13 amino acids. V shed 10 bases and J shed 1 base, with 13 bases lying between them.

The V and J genes are TRBV4-3 and TRBJ2-7; 8 nucleotides agree with TRBD2. V lost 0 bases and J lost 6; bases outside the gene matches: 10. Germline-derived CDR1 and CDR2 are LGHNA and YSLEER. The CDR3 is 16 amino acids. The CDR3 coding sequence is TGCGCCAGCAGCCAAGATGGAACGGGGGGGCGAATCGAGCAGTACTTC. It codes for CASSQDGTGGRIEQYF.

The J gene is TRBJ2-7, the V gene TRBV11-2; 11 positions match TRBD1. Germline-derived CDR1 and CDR2 are SGHAT and FQNNGV. The CDR3 has 15 amino acids. Losses at the gene ends were 4 bases for V and 3 bases for J; bases not matched to a gene: 5. Written as DNA, the CDR3 is TGTGCCAGCAGCTCGCCGGGACAGGGGGGCTACGAGCAGTACTTC. It encodes CASSSPGQGGYEQYF.

The CDR3 protein is CASSGTGDFPYEQYF. The CDR3 region has the DNA TGTGCCAGCAGCGGAACAGGAGACTTTCCCTACGAGCAGTACTTC. The chain is built from TRBV7-2 and TRBJ2-7, with D perhaps TRBD1 (5 bases). Germline V gene data show CDR1 as SGHTA and CDR2 as FQGNSA. Trimming took off 5 bases at V and 2 bases at J, with 16 bases between the two ends. The CDR3 extends over 15 amino acids. The whole variable domain, remainder taken from reference TRBV7-2 and TRBJ2-7, is GAGVSQSPSNKVTEKGKDVELRCDPISGHTALYWYRQSLGQGLEFLIYFQGNSAPDKSGLPSDRFSAERTGGSVSTLTIQRTQQEDSAVYLCASSGTGDFPYEQYFGPGTRLTVT.

The chain is built from TRBV6-5 and TRBJ1-4; D call uncertain. The V gene lost 0 bases and the J gene lost 7 bases, with 15 bases spanning the gap. The CDR3 consists of 16 residues. Germline V gene data show CDR1 as MNHEY and CDR2 as SVGAGI. The CDR3 region has the DNA TGTGCCAGCAGTTACTCCTCCCGCTATCGGGGTGAAAAACTGTTTTTT. This encodes CASSYSSRYRGEKLFF.

This clone was detected once. J is TRBJ1-3 and V is TRBV30, with D possibly being TRBD1 (6 bases). CDR1 is GTSNPN and CDR2 is SVGIG in the germline V gene (reference sequence). V lost 0 bases and J 4 bases, leaving 10 bases between the germline ends. The CDR3 is made up of 14 amino acids. Here the CDR3 DNA reads TGTGCCTGGAGTGTGGGGGCCGGAGGAAACACCATATATTTT. It encodes CAWSVGAGGNTIYF.

This chain uses TRBV5-1 with TRBJ2-3, with 10 positions matching TRBD2. V was pared by 3 bases and J by 0 bases, with 1 base of the junction left unmatched. Germline V lookup: CDR1 SGHRS, CDR2 YFSETQ. The CDR3 runs 15 residues. The CDR3 coding sequence is TGCGCCAGCAGCTCGACTAGCGGGAGCACAGATACGCAGTATTTT. Encoded protein: CASSSTSGSTDTQYF.

The chain recombines TRBV4-1 with TRBJ1-4; TRBD1 matches 11 bases. Germline V gene sequence: CDR1 MGHRA, CDR2 YSYEKL. J was trimmed by 7 bases and V by 1 base; bases with no gene match: 14. CDR3 length: 19 amino acids. CDR3 bases: TGCGCCAGCAGCCAAGTGATTGGGACAGGGGGAAGGGCCGCTGAAAAACTGTTTTTT. Protein product: CASSQVIGTGGRAAEKLFF.

The chain has TRBV7-8 and TRBJ1-2, with TRBD1 identical over 7 bases. Germline-derived CDR1 and CDR2 are SGHVS and FQNEAQ. J lost 8 bases, V lost 4 bases, and 16 bases had no gene match. The CDR3 loop spans 16 amino acids. In DNA, the CDR3 is TGTGCCAGCAGCTCAGACCATAGGACAGGACGCACGGGCTACACCTTC. This translates into CASSSDHRTGRTGYTF.

The chain recombines TRBV2 with TRBJ2-5; 11 nucleotides align to TRBD2. Germline V lookup: CDR1 SNHLY, CDR2 FYNNEI. The junction had 6 bases not matched to a gene; V was cut back by 8 bases and J by 1 base. CDR3 length: 15 residues. CDR3 protein: CASGRTSGFQETQYF. CDR3 nucleotides: TGTGCCAGCGGTCGGACTAGCGGGTTCCAAGAGACCCAGTACTTC.

V and J are TRBV11-2 and TRBJ2-3; D gene ambiguous. This CDR3 contains 13 residues. The germline CDR1 and CDR2 sequences are SGHAT and FQNNGV. V was cut by 5 bases and J by 0 bases, with 6 bases left in between. The CDR3: CASSPPSTDTQYF. The DNA for the CDR3 is TGTGCCAGCAGCCCCCCTAGCACAGATACGCAGTATTTT.